This record looks at one T cell receptor beta chain sequence and its context. What it binds is not known. PCR involved 60 Vbeta and 13 Jbeta primers. The data were produced by immunoSEQ multiplex PCR, yet TCRdb's version contains in-frame clones alone and is incomplete. The sample consists of 200,000 to 250,000 clones, approximately 78% of them appearing once. The data belong to a study of cytomegalovirus exposure and HLA in healthy donors. Study-level findings and limits: Most TCR sequences showed up rarely, but some public TCRs showed up in many donors. CMV serostatus alone was available as immune exposure information.

CDR3 length: 17 amino acids. The V end lost 2 bases, the J end lost 4 bases, and 18 bases lay between the germline ends. Germline loops: CDR1 MNHEY, CDR2 SMNVEV (reference sequence). The TCR originated in a male donor in good health and CMV-seronegative. J is TRBJ2-1 and V is TRBV27; a possible D gene is TRBD2 (5 bases). Sequencing input: PBMCs. This CDR3 is CASSLHGGPGPYNEQFF. In DNA, the CDR3 is TGTGCCAGCAGTTTACACGGCGGGCCCGGGCCTTACAATGAGCAGTTCTTC.